This entry lists 14 T cell receptor beta chains sequenced from one sample in a study of regulatory T cells in long-lasting Graves disease. iRepertoire HTBI primers and Arm-PCR of CDR3 regions built TCR beta libraries. Via MiXCR, TCRdb re-called the multiplex PCR reads, giving one row per CDR3 protein. Altogether roughly 420,000 distinct CDR3 sequences are present, roughly 17% being singletons, with the ten largest covering about 23%. Stated time point: newly diagnosed GD, antithyroid drugs for less than 3 months. PBMC-extracted RNA yielded the TCR library. A further study also used this sample, focusing on T cells in Graves' hyperthyroidism and ophthalmopathy.

The starting material was peripheral blood mononuclear cells (PBMCs), obtained at new diagnosis, from a patient treated with antithyroid drugs. The receptor set was obtained from a woman aged 18-30 years with Graves disease.

This chain joins TRBV20-1 and TRBJ2-5, with a possible D match to TRBD1 (5 bases). CDR1 is DFQATT and CDR2 is SNEGSKA in the germline V gene (reference sequence). V lost 0 bases and J 2 bases, leaving 16 bases between the germline ends. This CDR3 is built from 16 residues. CDR3 residues: CSARDAGFTGQETQYF. The CDR3 DNA reads as TGCAGTGCTAGAGATGCAGGATTCACAGGACAAGAGACCCAGTACTTC.

This sequence joins TRBV7-2 and TRBJ2-1; 8 bases line up with TRBD2. There are 17 residues in the CDR3. V lost 5 bases and J lost 5; bases outside the gene matches: 14. Germline lookup yields CDR1 SGHTA and CDR2 FQGNSA. The CDR3 region has the DNA TGTGCCAGCAGCCCCTACGGAGCGGGAGCGGGGGACAATGAGCAGTTCTTC. Protein sequence: CASSPYGAGAGDNEQFF.

A few counts support this clonotype. V and J are TRBV27 and TRBJ2-2; D is perhaps TRBD1 (6 bases). The V end was cut by 6 bases, the J end by 2 bases, with 10 bases between. This CDR3 is built from 14 residues. Germline V gives CDR1 MNHEY, CDR2 SMNVEV (reference sequence). Here the CDR3 reads CASRIQGNTGELFF. CDR3 bases: TGTGCCAGCAGAATACAGGGAAACACCGGGGAGCTGTTTTTT.

In its sample, this clonotype was seen a few times. CDR3 in amino acids: CASSPGNLAKNIQYF. The CDR3 nucleotides are TGTGCCAGCAGCCCCGGGAACCTAGCCAAAAACATTCAGTACTTC. The chain employs TRBV3-1 and TRBJ2-4, with D possibly matching TRBD2 (5 bases). V lost 4 bases and J 0 bases, leaving 10 bases between the germline ends. CDR3 length: 15 amino acids. CDR1 LGHDT and CDR2 YNNKEL come from the germline V gene (reference sequence).

This sequence joins TRBV24-1 and TRBJ1-5; 10 nucleotides line up with TRBD1. Germline V lookup: CDR1 KGHDR, CDR2 SFDVKD. The ends lost 4 bases at V and 6 bases at J; junction bases unmatched: 8. The length of the CDR3 is 16 residues. In DNA form, the CDR3 reads TGTGCCACCAGTGACGCGGGACAGGGGTTCCCTCAGCCCCAGCATTTT. It translates to CATSDAGQGFPQPQHF.

This clonotype came up a few times. With a much larger clone just one base away, this may be a read error. V gene TRBV20-1 combines with J gene TRBJ2-7; 9 bases match TRBD2. The CDR3 covers 15 residues. Germline CDR1 reads DFQATT; CDR2 reads SNEGSKA (reference sequence). CDR3 amino acids: CNARDRLADPYEQYF. The CDR3 nucleotides are TGCAATGCTAGAGATCGACTAGCGGACCCCTACGAGCAGTACTTC.

The J gene is TRBJ2-2, the V gene TRBV27; 9 bases are a match to TRBD1. V gave up 6 bases and J gave up 6 bases; unmatched junction bases: 11. Germline assignment: CDR1 MNHEY and CDR2 SMNVEV (reference sequence). This CDR3 has 16 amino acids. In DNA, the CDR3 is TGTGCCAGCAGCCCAACGACCGGGACAGGGCCCGGGGAGCTGTTTTTT. This gives the protein CASSPTTGTGPGELFF.

Comment on this clonotype: At one end the junction does not follow the germline gene, possibly because of a read error. The V gene is TRBV10-2, the J gene TRBJ2-5; no definite D call. Germline CDR1 and CDR2: WSHSY and SAAADI. This CDR3 region has 13 residues. The chain's CDR3 is CASGSAVQEAQYF. CDR3 nucleotide sequence: TGCGCCAGCGGCTCCGCGGTCCAAGAGGCCCAGTACTTC.

A few counts support this clonotype. The rearrangement joins TRBV27 to TRBJ1-5; 7 bases map to TRBD1. Germline V gene lookup returns CDR1 MNHEY and CDR2 SMNVEV (reference sequence). The V gene end was trimmed by 3 bases and the J gene end by 6 bases; junction bases not matched to a gene: 14. The CDR3 is made up of 17 amino acids. The DNA for the CDR3 is TGTGCCAGCAGTTTGATCGGACAGGCTTTGAAGGGTCAGCCCCAGCATTTT. It yields the protein CASSLIGQALKGQPQHF.

This clonotype was detected only a few times. The V gene is TRBV9, the J gene TRBJ2-1, with TRBD2 matching 7 bases. Germline V CDR1 and CDR2: SGDLS, YYNGEE. The CDR3 covers 14 residues. Losses at the gene ends were 5 bases for V and 4 bases for J; bases not matched to a gene: 6. The CDR3 DNA reads as TGTGCCAGCAGTTGGGGGGGGTCATACAATGAGCAGTTCTTC. Translating gives CASSWGGSYNEQFF.

Only one count was recorded for this clonotype. The V gene is TRBV4-1, the J gene TRBJ2-2; 9 bases match TRBD2. CDR3 length equals 19 residues. V trimming: 5 bases; J trimming: 0 bases; junction bases outside the gene matches: 13. Per germline, CDR1 MGHRA and CDR2 YSYEKL. The CDR3 loop is CASSKGPIRLAANTGELFF. DNA of the CDR3: TGCGCCAGCAGCAAAGGCCCCATTAGACTAGCGGCGAACACCGGGGAGCTGTTTTTT.

This clonotype appeared a few times. CDR3 protein: CASSIGAEPDEQYF. In DNA, the CDR3 is TGTGCCAGTAGTATAGGAGCGGAGCCTGACGAGCAGTACTTC. The chain employs TRBV19 and TRBJ2-7, with TRBD2 as a possible D gene (5 bases). Per germline, CDR1 LNHDA and CDR2 SQIVND (reference sequence). The CDR3 covers 14 residues. The V end lost 1 base, the J end lost 5 bases, and 12 bases lay between the germline ends.

This clonotype was counted ten times or more. The rearrangement uses TRBV18 and TRBJ1-2; 7 bases are shared with TRBD1. The CDR3 runs 12 residues. Germline V gene sequence: CDR1 KGHSH, CDR2 LQKENI. The trim removed 3 bases at V and 8 bases at J, leaving 3 bases unmatched. The chain's CDR3 is CASSPDREGYTF. The DNA of the CDR3 is TGTGCCAGCTCACCCGACAGGGAAGGCTACACCTTC. Full variable domain (rest looked up from reference TRBV18 and TRBJ1-2): NAGVMQNPRHLVRRRGQEARLRCSPMKGHSHVYWYRQLPEEGLKFMVYLQKENIIDESGMPKERFSAEFPKEGPSILRIQQVVRGDSAAYFCASSPDREGYTFGSGTRLTVV.

CDR3 region: CASSGPSGHNEQFF. The DNA of the CDR3 is TGTGCCAGCTCAGGTCCTAGCGGACACAATGAGCAGTTCTTC. This rearrangement joins TRBV18 to TRBJ2-1; 7 positions agree with TRBD2. Per the germline V gene, CDR1 is KGHSH and CDR2 is LQKENI. This CDR3 region has 14 residues. V was pared by 5 bases and J by 5 bases, with 6 bases of the junction left unmatched.